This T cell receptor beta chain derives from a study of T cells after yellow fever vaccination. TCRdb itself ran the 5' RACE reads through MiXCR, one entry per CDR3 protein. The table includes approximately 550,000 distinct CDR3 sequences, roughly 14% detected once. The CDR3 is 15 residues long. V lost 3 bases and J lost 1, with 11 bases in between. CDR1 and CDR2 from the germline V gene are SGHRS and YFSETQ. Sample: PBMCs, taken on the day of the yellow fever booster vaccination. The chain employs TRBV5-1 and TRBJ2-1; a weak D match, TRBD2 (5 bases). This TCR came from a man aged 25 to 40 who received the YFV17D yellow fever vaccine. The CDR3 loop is CASSSTSFSYNEQFF. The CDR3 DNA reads TGCGCCAGCAGCTCCACTAGTTTTTCCTACAATGAGCAGTTCTTC. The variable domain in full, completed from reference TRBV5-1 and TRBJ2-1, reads KAGVTQTPRYLIKTRGQQVTLSCSPISGHRSVSWYQQTPGQGLQFLFEYFSETQRNKGNFPGRFSGRQFSNSRSEMNVSTLELGDSALYLCASSSTSFSYNEQFFGPGTRLTVL.